The entry that follows covers one T cell receptor (beta chain) sequence. Its specificity is not known. TCRdb passed the reads through MiXCR, listing each CDR3 protein once. The sample yields roughly 120,000 distinct CDR3 sequences, 30% to 40% seen once. Germline V gene data show CDR1 as MNHNY and CDR2 as SVGAGI (reference sequence). V was clipped by 5 bases and J by 1 base, with 12 bases between them. The CDR3 is 16 residues long. This sample is drawn from a study of T cell repertoires in cytomegalovirus infection. Study-level information: Well-studied HLA-B-restricted epitopes and recently identified HLA-C-restricted epitopes of CMV were both used in the study. Matching HLA type and CMV infection were both indicated by public TCR beta signatures. General study results and limits: Across the ex vivo response, the dominant clonotypes were HLA-C-restricted CMV-specific TCR beta clonotypes.

This chain uses TRBV6-6 with TRBJ2-6; TRBD1 might be the D (6 bases). The clonotype comes from a human donor in good health (CMV status not recorded). Some clones in this sample may be carry-over from other donors' samples. The sequencing here drew on CD8+ T cells from cultured PBMCs, taken from culture after CMV antigen stimulation. CDR3 nucleotides: TGTGCCAGCAGTGCCAGACAGGAGTCTGGGGCCAACGTCCTGACTTTC. Encoded protein: CASSARQESGANVLTF.